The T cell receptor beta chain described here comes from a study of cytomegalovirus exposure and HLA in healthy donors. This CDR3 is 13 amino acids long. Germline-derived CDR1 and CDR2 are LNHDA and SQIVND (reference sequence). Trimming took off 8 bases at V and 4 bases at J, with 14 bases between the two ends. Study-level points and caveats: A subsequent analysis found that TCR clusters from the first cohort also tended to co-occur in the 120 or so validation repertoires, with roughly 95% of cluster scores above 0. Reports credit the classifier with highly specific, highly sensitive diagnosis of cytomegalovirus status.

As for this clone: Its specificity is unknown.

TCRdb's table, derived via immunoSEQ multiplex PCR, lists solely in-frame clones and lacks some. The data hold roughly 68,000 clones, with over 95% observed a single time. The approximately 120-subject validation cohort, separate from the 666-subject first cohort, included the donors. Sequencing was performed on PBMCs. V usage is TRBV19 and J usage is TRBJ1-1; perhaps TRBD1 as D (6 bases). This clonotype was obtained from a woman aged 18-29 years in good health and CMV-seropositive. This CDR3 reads CASRTAESTEAFF. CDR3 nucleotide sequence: TGTGCCAGTCGGACAGCGGAAAGCACTGAAGCTTTCTTT.